This TCR beta chain was identified in a study of T cell responses to AZD1222 COVID-19 vaccine. The data were produced by immunoSEQ multiplex PCR, yet TCRdb's version contains in-frame clones alone and is incomplete. The sample shows roughly 130,000 clones, 91% of them seen only once. Notes on this clone: Its target is unknown.

Notes on the study in general: Spike-wide coverage was observed for vaccine-associated CD4 TCRs, with dominant responses at 160-218 and 743-854.

The junction had 6 bases not matched to a gene; V was cut back by 5 bases and J by 5 bases. Germline V lookup: CDR1 MNHEY, CDR2 SMNVEV (reference sequence). This CDR3 has 14 residues. Sequencing used peripheral blood, obtained 28 days after the second dose of the MenACWY control vaccine. The chain has TRBV27 and TRBJ1-5, with 7 bases aligning to TRBD1. This receptor was taken from an adult who received the MenACWY meningococcal vaccine as a control. As DNA, the CDR3 is TGTGCCAGCAGTCCAGCAGGGGGTGATCAGCCCCAGCATTTT. Its protein product is CASSPAGGDQPQHF.